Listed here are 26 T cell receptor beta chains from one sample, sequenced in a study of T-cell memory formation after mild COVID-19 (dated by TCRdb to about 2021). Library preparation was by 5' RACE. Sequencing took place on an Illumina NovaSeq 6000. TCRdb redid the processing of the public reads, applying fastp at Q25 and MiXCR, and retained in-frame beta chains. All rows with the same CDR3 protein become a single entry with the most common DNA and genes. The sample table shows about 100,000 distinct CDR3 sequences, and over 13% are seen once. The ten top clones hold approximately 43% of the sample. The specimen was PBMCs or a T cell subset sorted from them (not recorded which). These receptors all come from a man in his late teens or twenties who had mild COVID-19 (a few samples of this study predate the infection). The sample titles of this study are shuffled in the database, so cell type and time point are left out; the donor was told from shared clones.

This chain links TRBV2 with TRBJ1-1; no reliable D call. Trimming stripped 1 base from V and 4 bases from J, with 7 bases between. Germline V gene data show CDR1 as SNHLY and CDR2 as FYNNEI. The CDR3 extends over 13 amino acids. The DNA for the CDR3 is TGTGCCAGCAGTGAAGGGGGAGGCACTGAAGCTTTCTTT. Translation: CASSEGGGTEAFF. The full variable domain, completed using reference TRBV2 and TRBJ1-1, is EPEVTQTPSHQVTQMGQEVILRCVPISNHLYFYWYRQILGQKVEFLVSFYNNEISEKSEIFDDQFSVERPDGSNFTLKIRSTKLEDSAMYFCASSEGGGTEAFFGQGTRLTVV.

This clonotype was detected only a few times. The CDR3 coding sequence is TGTGCCACCAGTGACCCCTGGGACCATCAGCCCCAGCATTTT. The encoded protein is CATSDPWDHQPQHF. The rearrangement joins TRBV24-1 to TRBJ1-5; possibly TRBD1 for D (5 bases). The CDR3 is made up of 14 amino acids. Trimming took off 4 bases at V and 5 bases at J, with 11 bases between the two ends. CDR1 and CDR2 from the germline V gene are KGHDR and SFDVKD.

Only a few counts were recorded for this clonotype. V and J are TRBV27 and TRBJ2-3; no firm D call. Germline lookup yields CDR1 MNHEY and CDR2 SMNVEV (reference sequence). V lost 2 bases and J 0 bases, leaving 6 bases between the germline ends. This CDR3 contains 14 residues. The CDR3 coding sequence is TGTGCCAGCAGTTTAGACGTTAGCACAGATACGCAGTATTTT. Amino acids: CASSLDVSTDTQYF.

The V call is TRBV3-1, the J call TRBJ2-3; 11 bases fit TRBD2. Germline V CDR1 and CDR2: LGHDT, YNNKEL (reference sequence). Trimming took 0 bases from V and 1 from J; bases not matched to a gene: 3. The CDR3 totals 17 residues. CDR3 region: CASSQDPLAGGTDTQYF. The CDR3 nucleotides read TGTGCCAGCAGCCAAGACCCACTAGCGGGGGGCACAGATACGCAGTATTTT.

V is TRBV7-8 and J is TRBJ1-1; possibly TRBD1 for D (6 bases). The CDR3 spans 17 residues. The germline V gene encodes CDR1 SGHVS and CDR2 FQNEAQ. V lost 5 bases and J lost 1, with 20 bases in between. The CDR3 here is CASSELGGQSANTEAFF. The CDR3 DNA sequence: TGTGCCAGCAGCGAATTGGGGGGGCAATCTGCGAACACTGAAGCTTTCTTT.

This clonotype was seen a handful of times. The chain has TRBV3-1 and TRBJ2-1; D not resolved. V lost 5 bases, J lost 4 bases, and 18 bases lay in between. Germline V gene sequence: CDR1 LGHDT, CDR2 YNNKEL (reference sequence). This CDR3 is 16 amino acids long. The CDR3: CASSWSDRALYNEQFF. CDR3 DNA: TGTGCCAGCAGCTGGAGCGACCGGGCCCTATACAATGAGCAGTTCTTC.

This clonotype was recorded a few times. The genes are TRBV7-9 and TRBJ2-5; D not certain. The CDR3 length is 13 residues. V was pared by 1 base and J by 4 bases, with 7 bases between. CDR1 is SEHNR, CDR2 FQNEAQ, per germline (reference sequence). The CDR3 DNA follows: TGTGCCAGCAGCTTAGTGCTTCGAGAGACCCAGTACTTC. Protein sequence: CASSLVLRETQYF. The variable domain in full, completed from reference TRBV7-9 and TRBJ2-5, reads DTGVSQNPRHKITKRGQNVTFRCDPISEHNRLYWYRQTLGQGPEFLTYFQNEAQLEKSRLLSDRFSAERPKGSFSTLEIQRTEQGDSAMYLCASSLVLRETQYFGPGTRLLVL.

The CDR3 coding sequence is TGCGCCAGCAGCCAAGATGCAGGGTTAAGCACAGATACGCAGTATTTT. This sequence encodes CASSQDAGLSTDTQYF. J is TRBJ2-3 and V is TRBV4-3, with D possibly TRBD1 on 5 matching bases. The ends were cut back, 0 bases at V and 0 bases at J, with 10 bases in the middle. Germline CDR1 reads LGHNA; CDR2 reads YSLEER. This CDR3 spans 16 amino acids.

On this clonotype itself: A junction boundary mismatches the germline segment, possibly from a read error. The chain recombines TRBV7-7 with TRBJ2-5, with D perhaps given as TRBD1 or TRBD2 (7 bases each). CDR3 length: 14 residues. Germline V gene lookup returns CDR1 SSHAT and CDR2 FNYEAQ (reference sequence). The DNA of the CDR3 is TGTGCTAGCAGCACAGGGGCCGGGGGGGAGACCCAGTACTTC. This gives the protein CASSTGAGGETQYF.

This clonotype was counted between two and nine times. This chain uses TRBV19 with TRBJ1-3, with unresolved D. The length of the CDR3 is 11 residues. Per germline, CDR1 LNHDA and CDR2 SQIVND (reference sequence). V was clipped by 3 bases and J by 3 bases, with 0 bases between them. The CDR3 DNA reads TGTGCCAGTAGTATTGGAAACACCATATATTTT. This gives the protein CASSIGNTIYF.

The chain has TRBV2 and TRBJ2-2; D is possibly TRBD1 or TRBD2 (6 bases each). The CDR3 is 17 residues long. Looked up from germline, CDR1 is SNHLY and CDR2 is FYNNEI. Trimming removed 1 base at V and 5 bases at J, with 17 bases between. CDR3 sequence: CASSEDEGGPWTGELFF. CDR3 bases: TGTGCCAGCAGTGAAGATGAGGGGGGTCCGTGGACCGGGGAGCTGTTTTTT.

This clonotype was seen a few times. The CDR3 DNA sequence: TGTGCCAGCAGCGCCCCCGTCACAGATACGCAGTATTTT. Translating it yields CASSAPVTDTQYF. This rearrangement joins TRBV13 to TRBJ2-3; D is uncertain. Germline assignment: CDR1 PRHDT and CDR2 FYEKMQ (reference sequence). V shed 5 bases and J shed 2 bases, with 8 bases lying between them. This CDR3 is 13 amino acids long.

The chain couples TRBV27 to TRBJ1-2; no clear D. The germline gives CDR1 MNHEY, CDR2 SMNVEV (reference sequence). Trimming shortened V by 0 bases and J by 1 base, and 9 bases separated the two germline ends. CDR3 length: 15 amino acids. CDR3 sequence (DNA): TGTGCCAGCAGTTTATCAAGGACCGTTAACTATGGCTACACCTTC. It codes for CASSLSRTVNYGYTF.

CDR3 coding DNA: TGCAGCGTTGTGGCCAAACCCCCAGGCTACACCTTC. Its protein product is CSVVAKPPGYTF. The chain couples TRBV29-1 to TRBJ1-2; no firm D call. Trimming stripped 4 bases from V and 8 bases from J, with 14 bases between. The germline V gene encodes CDR1 SQVTM and CDR2 ANQGSEA. The CDR3 contains 12 residues.

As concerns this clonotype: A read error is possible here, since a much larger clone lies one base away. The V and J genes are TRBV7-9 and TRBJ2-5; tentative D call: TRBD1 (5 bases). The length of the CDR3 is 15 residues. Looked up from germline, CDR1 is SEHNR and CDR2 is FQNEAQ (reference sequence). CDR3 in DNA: TGTTCCAGCAGCTCCGGCAGGGTATGGCAGGGGACCCAGTACTTC. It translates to CSSSSGRVWQGTQYF.

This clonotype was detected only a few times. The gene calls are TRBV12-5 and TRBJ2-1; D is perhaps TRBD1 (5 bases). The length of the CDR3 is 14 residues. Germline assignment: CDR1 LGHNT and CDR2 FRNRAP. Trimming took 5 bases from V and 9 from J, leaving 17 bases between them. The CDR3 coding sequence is TGTGCTAGTGGTCCTACAGGTCCGTTAGGTGAGCAGTTCTTC. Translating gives CASGPTGPLGEQFF. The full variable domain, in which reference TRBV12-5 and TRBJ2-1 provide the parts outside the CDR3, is DARVTQTPRHKVTEMGQEVTMRCQPILGHNTVFWYRQTMMQGLELLAYFRNRAPLDDSGMPKDRFSAEMPDATLATLKIQPSEPRDSAVYFCASGPTGPLGEQFFGPGTRLTVL.

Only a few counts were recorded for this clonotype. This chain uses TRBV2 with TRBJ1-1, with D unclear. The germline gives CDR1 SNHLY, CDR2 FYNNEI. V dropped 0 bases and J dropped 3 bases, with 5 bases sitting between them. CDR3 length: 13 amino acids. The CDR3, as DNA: TGTGCCAGCAGTGAAGCGCTCTACACTGAAGCTTTCTTT. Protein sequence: CASSEALYTEAFF.

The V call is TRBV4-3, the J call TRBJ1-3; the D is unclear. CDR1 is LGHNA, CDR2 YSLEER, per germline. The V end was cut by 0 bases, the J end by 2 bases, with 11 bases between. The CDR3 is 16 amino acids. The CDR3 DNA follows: TGCGCCAGCAGCCAAGACCCCGGCAGAGCTGGAAACACCATATATTTT. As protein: CASSQDPGRAGNTIYF.

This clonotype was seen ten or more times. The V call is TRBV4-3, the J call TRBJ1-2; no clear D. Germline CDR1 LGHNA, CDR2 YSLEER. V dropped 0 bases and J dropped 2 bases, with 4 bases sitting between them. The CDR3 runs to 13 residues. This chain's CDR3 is CASSQDGNYGYTF. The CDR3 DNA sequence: TGCGCCAGCAGCCAAGACGGAAACTATGGCTACACCTTC.

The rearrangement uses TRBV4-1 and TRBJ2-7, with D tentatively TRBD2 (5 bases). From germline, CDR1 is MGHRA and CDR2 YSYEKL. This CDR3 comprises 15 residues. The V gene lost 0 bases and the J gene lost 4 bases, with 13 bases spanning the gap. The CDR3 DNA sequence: TGCGCCAGCAGCCAAGAGGAATCGGCGGGTTACGAGCAGTACGTC. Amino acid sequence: CASSQEESAGYEQYV.

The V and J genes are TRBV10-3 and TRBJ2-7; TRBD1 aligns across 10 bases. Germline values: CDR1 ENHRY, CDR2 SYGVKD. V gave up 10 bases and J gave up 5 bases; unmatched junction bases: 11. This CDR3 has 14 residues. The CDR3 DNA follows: TGTGCCACCGGGGGACAGGGGATTCGGGACGAGCAGTACTTC. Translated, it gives CATGGQGIRDEQYF.

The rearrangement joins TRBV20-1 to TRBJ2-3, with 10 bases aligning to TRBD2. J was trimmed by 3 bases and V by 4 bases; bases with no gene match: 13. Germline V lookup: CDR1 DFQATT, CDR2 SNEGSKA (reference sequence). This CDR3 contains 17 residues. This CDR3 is CSANAAGVAGGTDTQYF. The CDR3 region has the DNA TGCAGTGCTAACGCCGCGGGCGTAGCGGGAGGAACAGATACGCAGTATTTT.

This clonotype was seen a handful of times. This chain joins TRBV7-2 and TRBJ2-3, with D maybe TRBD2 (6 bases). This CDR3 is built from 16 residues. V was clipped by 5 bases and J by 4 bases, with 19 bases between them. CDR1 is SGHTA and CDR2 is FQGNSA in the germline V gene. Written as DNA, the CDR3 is TGTGCCAGCAGCCCTGGGACTTTTCGAGGCGCAGATACGCAGTATTTT. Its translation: CASSPGTFRGADTQYF.

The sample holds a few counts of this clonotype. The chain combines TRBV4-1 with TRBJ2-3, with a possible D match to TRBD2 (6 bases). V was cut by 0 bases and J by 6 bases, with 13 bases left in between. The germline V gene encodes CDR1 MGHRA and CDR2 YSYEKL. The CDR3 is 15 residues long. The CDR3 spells CASSQDPGLRDTQYF. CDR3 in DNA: TGCGCCAGCAGCCAAGACCCAGGACTAAGGGATACGCAGTATTTT.

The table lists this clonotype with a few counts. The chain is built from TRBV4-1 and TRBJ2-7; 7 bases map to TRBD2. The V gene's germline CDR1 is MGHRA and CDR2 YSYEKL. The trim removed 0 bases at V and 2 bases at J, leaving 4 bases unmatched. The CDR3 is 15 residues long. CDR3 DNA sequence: TGCGCCAGCAGCCAAGATCAGCGGGGTACCTACGAGCAGTACTTC. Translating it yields CASSQDQRGTYEQYF.

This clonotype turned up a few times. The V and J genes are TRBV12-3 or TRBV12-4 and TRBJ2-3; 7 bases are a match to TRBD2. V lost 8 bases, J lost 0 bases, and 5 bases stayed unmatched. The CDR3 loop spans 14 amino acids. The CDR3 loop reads CASSRGSSTDTQYF. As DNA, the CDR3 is TGTGCCAGCTCGCGGGGGTCTAGCACAGATACGCAGTATTTT.